The table lists the clone carrying this T cell receptor beta chain with many counts. The time point was: patch test 1, 2 weeks after DPC sensitization. As for treatment: therapeutic diphenylcyclopropenone sensitization with weekly scalp DPC. Using its own MiXCR run on the RACE reads, TCRdb lists one record per CDR3 protein. The sample lists roughly 45,000 distinct CDR3 sequences; 9% to 9.5% were seen once. The V segment lost 2 bases and the J segment 3 bases; nucleotides outside the gene matches: 4. CDR3 length equals 14 residues. CDR1 SQVTM and CDR2 ANQGSEA come from the germline V gene. This sample was taken from a study of human T cells and chemical hapten exposure.

This specimen consisted of whole blood, obtained in connection with sensitization to the hapten diphenylcyclopropenone (DPC). This clonotype originated in a woman aged 45-65 years with alopecia areata. Some clones in this sample may be carry-over from other donors' samples. The rearrangement uses TRBV29-1 and TRBJ2-1; 7 bases line up with TRBD1. CDR3 nucleotide sequence: TGCAGCGTTGAAACAGGGGCCTTCTACAATGAGCAGTTCTTC. Encoded protein: CSVETGAFYNEQFF.